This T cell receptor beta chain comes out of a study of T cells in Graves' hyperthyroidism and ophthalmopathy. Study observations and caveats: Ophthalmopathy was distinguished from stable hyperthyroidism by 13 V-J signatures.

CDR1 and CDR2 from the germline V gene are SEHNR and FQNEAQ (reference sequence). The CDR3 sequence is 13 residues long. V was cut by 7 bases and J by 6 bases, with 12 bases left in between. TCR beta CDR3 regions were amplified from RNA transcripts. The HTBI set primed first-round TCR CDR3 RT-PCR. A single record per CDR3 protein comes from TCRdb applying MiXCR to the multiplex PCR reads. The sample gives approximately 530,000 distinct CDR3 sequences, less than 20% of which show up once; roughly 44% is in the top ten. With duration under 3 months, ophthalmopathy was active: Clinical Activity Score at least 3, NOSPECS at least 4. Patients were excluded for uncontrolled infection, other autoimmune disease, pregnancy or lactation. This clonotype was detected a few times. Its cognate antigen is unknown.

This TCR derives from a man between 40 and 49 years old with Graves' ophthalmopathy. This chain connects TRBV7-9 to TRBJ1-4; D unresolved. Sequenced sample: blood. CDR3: CASTGRSHEKLFF. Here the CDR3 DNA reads TGTGCCAGCACGGGGAGGAGTCATGAAAAACTGTTTTTT.